These 3 T cell receptor beta chains were all obtained from the same sample, sequenced in a study of blood T cell repertoires in COVID-19. Assay used: immunoSEQ multiplex PCR; TCRdb lists only in-frame clones, some missing. The sample has 260,000 or so clones, 87% seen once. Sequencing input: PBMCs or T cells enriched from blood (not recorded which). The receptor source for this set is a woman in her 30s with acute COVID-19.

V is TRBV10-3 and J is TRBJ1-2; D remains ambiguous. V lost 6 bases to trimming and J lost 3 bases, with 8 bases between them. Germline CDR1 is ENHRY and CDR2 is SYGVKD. This CDR3 comprises 12 residues. The CDR3 loop reads CAISAVDYGYTF. CDR3 DNA: TGTGCCATCAGCGCAGTGGACTATGGCTACACCTTC.

This chain connects TRBV6-5 to TRBJ2-2; 12 nucleotides align to TRBD2. The CDR3 consists of 14 residues. J gave up 7 bases and V 6 bases, and 3 bases lay outside the gene matches. Germline V gene data show CDR1 as MNHEY and CDR2 as SVGAGI. The CDR3, as DNA: TGTGCCAGCAGACTAGCGGGGGGTCACGGGGAGCTGTTTTTT. This gives the protein CASRLAGGHGELFF.

The rearrangement joins TRBV6-2 or TRBV6-3 to TRBJ2-7; D remains ambiguous. Germline CDR1 reads MNHEY; CDR2 reads SVGEGT. The V end lost 0 bases, the J end lost 3 bases, and 6 bases lay between the germline ends. The CDR3 is 13 residues long. CDR3 bases: TGTGCCAGCAGTTACTCCAGGTACTACGAGCAGTACTTC. It is translated as CASSYSRYYEQYF.